This entry lists 26 T cell receptor beta chains sequenced from one sample in a study of blood T cell repertoires in COVID-19. The data were produced by immunoSEQ multiplex PCR, yet TCRdb's version contains in-frame clones alone and is incomplete. The sample lists around 150,000 clones, more than 75% occurring once. The source material was PBMCs or T cells enriched from blood (not recorded which). The receptors originated from a woman aged 45-65 years who had recovered from COVID-19.

The chain links TRBV5-4 to TRBJ2-7, with TRBD1 matching 9 bases. Germline CDR1 and CDR2: SGHNT and YYREEE (reference sequence). The trim removed 1 base at V and 2 bases at J, leaving 7 bases unmatched. The CDR3 covers 16 residues. The CDR3 nucleotides are TGTGCCAGCAGCTTGAAAGGGACAGGGAAAACCTACGAGCAGTACTTC. It translates to CASSLKGTGKTYEQYF.

This clone was seen a handful of times. The chain is built from TRBV5-1 and TRBJ1-4; 7 bases align to TRBD1. The CDR3 consists of 16 residues. The germline CDR1 and CDR2 sequences are SGHRS and YFSETQ. J gave up 8 bases and V 4 bases, and 14 bases lay outside the gene matches. The CDR3 protein is CASSPQGTGVGEKLFF. For the CDR3, the DNA is TGCGCCAGCAGCCCGCAAGGAACAGGGGTTGGGGAAAAACTGTTTTTT. Supplemented by reference TRBV5-1 and TRBJ1-4, the full variable domain reads KAGVTQTPRYLIKTRGQQVTLSCSPISGHRSVSWYQQTPGQGLQFLFEYFSETQRNKGNFPGRFSGRQFSNSRSEMNVSTLELGDSALYLCASSPQGTGVGEKLFFGSGTQLSVL.

V and J are TRBV10-2 and TRBJ2-1; D might be TRBD2 (6 bases). The CDR3 totals 15 residues. V was shortened by 4 bases and J by 5 bases, with 15 bases between the two germline ends. Germline CDR1 and CDR2: WSHSY and SAAADI. The CDR3 DNA reads as TGCGCCAGCAGTGGCCTTGGGGGGATCAACAATGAGCAGTTCTTC. Its translation is CASSGLGGINNEQFF.

The chain combines TRBV5-1 with TRBJ2-2; possible D gene TRBD2, 6 bases. The CDR3 sequence is 15 residues long. V was clipped by 5 bases and J by 2 bases, with 13 bases between them. Germline V gene sequence: CDR1 SGHRS, CDR2 YFSETQ. CDR3 sequence (DNA): TGCGCCAGCAGACGTGGGGACTCCAACACCGGGGAGCTGTTTTTT. It encodes CASRRGDSNTGELFF.

The rearrangement uses TRBV19 and TRBJ2-7, with 8 bases that match TRBD2. The V gene's germline CDR1 is LNHDA and CDR2 SQIVND (reference sequence). The CDR3 has 14 amino acids. J lost 4 bases, V lost 7 bases, and 9 bases had no gene match. The CDR3 is CASMRTSGAYEQYF. The CDR3 DNA follows: TGTGCCAGTATGCGAACTAGCGGAGCTTACGAGCAGTACTTC. The full variable domain, in which reference TRBV19 and TRBJ2-7 provide the parts outside the CDR3, is DGGITQSPKYLFRKEGQNVTLSCEQNLNHDAMYWYRQDPGQGLRLIYYSQIVNDFQKGDIAEGYSVSREKKESFPLTVTSAQKNPTAFYLCASMRTSGAYEQYFGPGTRLTVT.

V is TRBV30 and J is TRBJ2-1; 10 bases fit TRBD2. This CDR3 spans 11 amino acids. Germline CDR1 reads GTSNPN; CDR2 reads SVGIG (reference sequence). V lost 3 bases and J lost 11; bases outside the gene matches: 1. CDR3 DNA: TGTGCCTGGAGACTAGCGGGAAAGCAGTTCTTC. As protein: CAWRLAGKQFF.

V is TRBV5-4 and J is TRBJ2-6, with TRBD2 as a possible D gene (5 bases). Germline CDR1 is SGHNT and CDR2 is YYREEE (reference sequence). The V end was cut by 5 bases, the J end by 0 bases, with 12 bases between. The CDR3 runs to 16 residues. The CDR3 DNA sequence: TGTGCCAGCAGTCATAGGACTTTCTCTGGGGCCAACGTCCTGACTTTC. It translates to CASSHRTFSGANVLTF.

This sequence joins TRBV11-3 and TRBJ2-2, with TRBD2 matching over 13 bases. CDR3 length: 17 residues. V lost 5 bases and J lost 0; bases outside the gene matches: 3. CDR1 and CDR2 (germline): SGHNT, YENEEA. CDR3 protein: CASSKTSGGPNTGELFF. The DNA of the CDR3 is TGTGCCAGCAGCAAGACTAGCGGGGGGCCGAACACCGGGGAGCTGTTTTTT.

The CDR3 loop reads CASSLAGTSGGGRQETQYF. CDR3 coding DNA: TGTGCCAGCAGCCTGGCCGGGACTAGCGGGGGGGGGAGGCAAGAGACCCAGTACTTC. The chain is built from TRBV7-2 and TRBJ2-5; TRBD2 aligns across 16 bases. V lost 5 bases to trimming and J lost 2 bases; unmatched junction nucleotides: 11. Germline-derived CDR1 and CDR2 are SGHTA and FQGNSA. The CDR3 is made up of 19 amino acids.

The chain joins TRBV19 to TRBJ1-1; no definite D call. Trimming took off 6 bases at V and 1 base at J, with 3 bases between the two ends. CDR1 and CDR2 (germline): LNHDA, SQIVND (reference sequence). The length of the CDR3 is 11 residues. CDR3 nucleotides: TGTGCCAGTAGCGGGAACACTGAAGCTTTCTTT. The encoded protein is CASSGNTEAFF.

The rearrangement links TRBV7-2 to TRBJ2-7, with 10 bases fitting TRBD2. The length of the CDR3 is 14 residues. The germline V gene encodes CDR1 SGHTA and CDR2 FQGNSA. The ends lost 6 bases at V and 3 bases at J; junction bases unmatched: 5. CDR3 sequence reads: CASSHSGGIYEQYF. The CDR3 DNA sequence: TGTGCCAGCAGTCATAGCGGGGGGATCTACGAGCAGTACTTC.

CDR3 sequence: CASSLGGAFSYEQYF. The CDR3 DNA sequence: TGTGCCAGCAGCTTAGGCGGCGCATTCTCCTACGAGCAGTACTTC. The J gene is TRBJ2-7, the V gene TRBV7-6; D gene ambiguous. The V end lost 1 base, the J end lost 0 bases, and 10 bases lay between the germline ends. Germline V lookup: CDR1 SGHVS, CDR2 FNYEAQ. CDR3 length: 15 residues.

This chain joins TRBV5-1 and TRBJ1-2; D may be TRBD1 (5 bases). Trimming removed 3 bases from V and 4 bases from J, with 13 bases in between. This CDR3 has 14 residues. Germline V gene sequence: CDR1 SGHRS, CDR2 YFSETQ. CDR3 amino acids: CASSYLDSSYGYTF. The CDR3 nucleotides read TGCGCCAGCAGCTATTTAGACAGTTCCTATGGCTACACCTTC.

The chain recombines TRBV24-1 with TRBJ1-2; 9 bases are a match to TRBD1. The CDR3 extends over 13 amino acids. The germline CDR1 and CDR2 sequences are KGHDR and SFDVKD. After removal of 3 bases from V and 7 bases from J, the junction contained 2 bases not matched to a gene. CDR3 DNA: TGTGCCACCAGTGATACGACAGGGGGTGGCTACACCTTC. Translation gives CATSDTTGGGYTF.

The chain recombines TRBV4-3 with TRBJ2-2; no clear D. The V and J ends lost 3 bases and 4 bases respectively, with 12 bases between them. This CDR3 has 15 amino acids. CDR1 LGHNA and CDR2 YSLEER come from the germline V gene. DNA for the CDR3: TGCGCCAGCAGCCACGCTCCCACGGGCACCGGGGAGCTGTTTTTT. Amino acids: CASSHAPTGTGELFF.

The CDR3 loop is CASSLGQGAGDTQYF. Here the CDR3 DNA reads TGTGCCAGCAGCTTAGGCCAGGGGGCTGGAGATACGCAGTATTTT. The chain joins TRBV5-5 to TRBJ2-3; TRBD1 matches at 8 bases. The CDR3 runs 15 residues. V lost 2 bases to trimming and J lost 5 bases; unmatched junction nucleotides: 7. From germline, CDR1 is SGHKS and CDR2 YYEKEE (reference sequence).

V and J are TRBV7-3 and TRBJ2-2; the D gene is possibly TRBD2 (6 bases). Germline assignment: CDR1 SGHTA and CDR2 FQGTGA. Between the trimmed V and J ends, which lost 4 bases and 7 bases, there was a span of 7 bases. This CDR3 contains 12 residues. The CDR3 reads CASSSGVGELFF. CDR3 nucleotides: TGTGCCAGCAGCTCGGGGGTCGGGGAGCTGTTTTTT.

The chain combines TRBV7-9 with TRBJ2-2, with D uncertain. This CDR3 contains 18 residues. The ends were cut back, 3 bases at V and 6 bases at J, with 23 bases in the middle. Germline CDR1 and CDR2: SEHNR and FQNEAQ (reference sequence). This CDR3 is CASSFDVTTYIRAGELFF. Written as DNA, the CDR3 is TGTGCCAGCAGCTTTGATGTGACCACTTACATTCGGGCCGGGGAGCTGTTTTTT.

J is TRBJ1-1 and V is TRBV5-5, with TRBD1 matching 10 bases. This CDR3 contains 14 residues. V was pared by 7 bases and J by 0 bases, with 3 bases of the junction left unmatched. Germline lookup yields CDR1 SGHKS and CDR2 YYEKEE (reference sequence). CDR3 amino acids: CASQDRGMNTEAFF. In DNA, the CDR3 is TGTGCCAGCCAGGACAGGGGGATGAACACTGAAGCTTTCTTT.

Points on this clone: The sample holds other DNA sequences that translate to the same CDR3. The rearrangement uses TRBV3-1 (or the pseudogene TRBV3-2) and TRBJ2-3; TRBD2 might be the D (5 bases). The CDR3 is 12 amino acids. V shed 6 bases and J shed 1 base, with 5 bases lying between them. Germline V gene lookup returns CDR1 LGHDT and CDR2 YNNKEL (reference sequence). CDR3 sequence: CASRRGTDTQYF. The CDR3 DNA sequence: TGTGCCAGCAGGCGGGGCACAGATACGCAGTATTTT.

The V gene is TRBV4-3, the J gene TRBJ1-4; D remains unclear. The CDR3 loop spans 16 amino acids. The V end was cut by 5 bases, the J end by 6 bases, with 19 bases between. The germline CDR1 and CDR2 sequences are LGHNA and YSLEER. The chain's CDR3 is CASSYSRGSMDEKLFF. CDR3 DNA sequence: TGCGCCAGCAGCTACTCAAGAGGCAGCATGGATGAAAAACTGTTTTTT.

V is TRBV7-2 and J is TRBJ2-1; the D is unclear. The CDR3 loop spans 14 amino acids. V gave up 2 bases and J gave up 9 bases, with 14 bases separating them. In germline, CDR1 is SGHTA, CDR2 FQGNSA. The CDR3 region has the DNA TGTGCCAGCAGCTTAACCAAAAATAGTGCTGAGCAGTTCTTC. Translating gives CASSLTKNSAEQFF.

This clone was seen a few times. CDR3 amino acids: CATSLGGVLTDTQYF. The DNA for the CDR3 is TGTGCCACCAGCCTCGGCGGGGTCCTCACAGATACGCAGTATTTT. The chain uses TRBV15 and TRBJ2-3, with D perhaps TRBD2 (6 bases). The CDR3 spans 15 residues. Trimming took 5 bases from V and 2 from J, leaving 14 bases between them. Germline V gene data show CDR1 as LNHNV and CDR2 as YYDKDF (reference sequence).

The rearrangement uses TRBV5-1 and TRBJ1-4, with D uncertain. The V gene's germline CDR1 is SGHRS and CDR2 YFSETQ. The germline V and J ends were trimmed by 1 base and 8 bases, with 15 bases remaining between them. The CDR3 contains 15 residues. CDR3 sequence reads: CASSLSTGREEKLFF. In DNA, the CDR3 is TGCGCCAGCAGCTTGTCTACGGGGAGGGAGGAAAAACTGTTTTTT.

V gene TRBV25-1 combines with J gene TRBJ2-3; 9 nucleotides line up with TRBD1. Germline CDR1 and CDR2: MGHDK and SYGVNS. Trimming took 8 bases from V and 4 from J; bases not matched to a gene: 16. This CDR3 contains 17 residues. CDR3 region: CASGGQGKGRSADTQYF. The CDR3 DNA reads TGTGCCAGCGGAGGACAGGGGAAGGGAAGAAGCGCAGATACGCAGTATTTT.

The chain joins TRBV7-9 to TRBJ1-2, with D possibly matching TRBD1 (5 bases). CDR3 length: 13 amino acids. The V end lost 8 bases, the J end lost 5 bases, and 15 bases lay between the germline ends. The V gene's germline CDR1 is SEHNR and CDR2 FQNEAQ (reference sequence). As DNA, the CDR3 is TGTGCCAGCGGGGCGGAAAGTTTGTATGGCTACACCTTC. Translating gives CASGAESLYGYTF.